This T cell receptor (beta chain) was recorded in a study of blood T cell repertoires in COVID-19. Background on the study: Samples of COVID-19 (acute and convalescent) were obtained from the United States, Italy and Spain. From T cells, B-cell-depleted T cells, or PBMCs came the material, which was cDNA or gDNA.

The CDR3 length is 12 residues. The V gene end was trimmed by 4 bases and the J gene end by 5 bases; junction bases not matched to a gene: 1. Germline V lookup: CDR1 SGHTA, CDR2 FQGNSA. In the original workflow: Amplification with reference gene primers provided the estimates of nucleated cell counts. Produced via immunoSEQ multiplex PCR; TCRdb's table is partial and in-frame only. V, J and clone size reflect that table, while D and trimming were determined from the DNA. The sample consists of some 120,000 clones, roughly 85% of them appearing once. The chain joins TRBV7-2 to TRBJ2-7, with 8 nucleotides matching TRBD1. Sequencing used peripheral blood. The sequence derives from an elderly woman with acute or convalescent COVID-19. The CDR3 bases are TGTGCCAGCAGCTGGACAGGGAACGAGCAGTACTTC. Its translation: CASSWTGNEQYF.